Below are 10 T cell receptor beta chains sequenced from a single sample in a study of siplizumab effects on memory and regulatory T cells (dated by TCRdb to between 2018 and 2021). Library preparation was by the immunoSEQ multiplex PCR assay. In its TCRdb copy, this immuneACCESS table keeps in-frame sequences only and misses some clones. Where compared with another copy, unresolved V genes explain less than half of these, and the others have no known cause. This sample has 60,000 to 70,000 clones in its table, and over 70% of those were observed once. Over 1.5% of the sample rests with the top ten. Material: Tregs sorted from blood. The receptors were gathered from a human donor in good health.

The chain employs TRBV2 and TRBJ2-1; D might be TRBD1 or TRBD2, each matching 5 bases. Germline-derived CDR1 and CDR2 are SNHLY and FYNNEI. CDR3 length: 15 amino acids. The V and J ends lost 3 bases and 0 bases respectively, with 9 bases between them. The CDR3 sequence is CASSDRGPSYNEQFF. CDR3 coding DNA: TGTGCCAGCAGTGATCGGGGACCCTCCTACAATGAGCAGTTCTTC.

The rearrangement uses TRBV4-2 and TRBJ2-1; 8 nucleotides match TRBD2. Germline-derived CDR1 and CDR2 are LGHNA and YNFKEQ. The J segment lost 3 bases and the V segment lost 1 base, leaving 5 bases of the junction unmatched. The CDR3 length is 16 residues. The CDR3 loop is CASSQVTSGIYNEQFF. CDR3 DNA sequence: TGTGCCAGCAGCCAAGTAACTAGCGGAATCTACAATGAGCAGTTCTTC.

This clone appeared a single time. Written as DNA, the CDR3 is TGTGCCAGCAGCTTTTCAGGAGGCCGGTCGGAGACCCAGTACTTC. Translating gives CASSFSGGRSETQYF. The V call is TRBV7-3, the J call TRBJ2-5, with D perhaps TRBD2 (5 bases). The CDR3 extends over 15 amino acids. Trimming took off 3 bases at V and 5 bases at J, with 16 bases between the two ends. Germline V gene data show CDR1 as SGHTA and CDR2 as FQGTGA.

The chain has TRBV7-9 and TRBJ1-1; TRBD1 aligns across 8 bases. Germline CDR1 SEHNR, CDR2 FQNEAQ (reference sequence). With 3 bases clipped from V and 6 bases from J, the junction kept 3 bases outside the gene matches. The CDR3 spans 13 residues. The CDR3 region has the DNA TGTGCCAGCAGCTTTGGACAGGGCCCTGAAGCTTTCTTT. This sequence encodes CASSFGQGPEAFF.

V usage is TRBV9 and J usage is TRBJ2-3; 12 bases are a match to TRBD2. This CDR3 has 18 amino acids. V dropped 3 bases and J dropped 0; count of bases not matched to a gene: 8. Germline V gives CDR1 SGDLS, CDR2 YYNGEE. The CDR3 DNA sequence: TGTGCCAGCAGCGCGGGACTAGCGGGCGGAGCGAGCACAGATACGCAGTATTTT. This encodes CASSAGLAGGASTDTQYF. Combining the CDR3 with reference TRBV9 and TRBJ2-3 gives the whole variable domain DSGVTQTPKHLITATGQRVTLRCSPRSGDLSVYWYQQSLDQGLQFLIQYYNGEERAKGNILERFSAQQFPDLHSELNLSSLELGDSALYFCASSAGLAGGASTDTQYFGPGTRLTVL.

V usage is TRBV7-9 and J usage is TRBJ2-4; perhaps TRBD1 as D (6 bases). This CDR3 region has 15 residues. Trimming stripped 5 bases from V and 9 bases from J, with 20 bases between. From germline, CDR1 is SEHNR and CDR2 FQNEAQ (reference sequence). DNA of the CDR3: TGTGCCAGCAGCCCGGCCCTCCAGGGGATCAGCATTCAGTACTTC. Translation gives CASSPALQGISIQYF.

The gene calls are TRBV27 and TRBJ2-1; TRBD2 is a possible D gene (5 bases). Germline values: CDR1 MNHEY, CDR2 SMNVEV (reference sequence). There are 16 residues in the CDR3. The V end was cut by 5 bases, the J end by 0 bases, with 14 bases between. The CDR3 reads CASSPAGVNSYNEQFF. The CDR3 DNA sequence: TGTGCCAGCAGTCCTGCCGGGGTCAACTCCTACAATGAGCAGTTCTTC.

This clone was recorded once. The chain has TRBV5-1 and TRBJ2-5, with a possible D match to TRBD2 (5 bases). Germline assignment: CDR1 SGHRS and CDR2 YFSETQ. The V gene lost 5 bases and the J gene lost 1 base, with 9 bases spanning the gap. The CDR3 is 13 residues long. CDR3 nucleotides: TGCGCCAGCAGGGGGAGCCTCCAAGAGACCCAGTACTTC. The encoded protein is CASRGSLQETQYF.

This clone was picked up a small number of times. The chain carries TRBV5-8 and TRBJ1-2; no clear D. Trimming removed 4 bases at V and 7 bases at J, with 17 bases between. The germline V gene has CDR1 SGHTS and CDR2 YDEGEE. This CDR3 is built from 14 residues. CDR3 DNA sequence: TGTGCCAGCAGCAGCCGGTGGGCGTCGGTTGGCTACACCTTC. Encoded protein: CASSSRWASVGYTF.

This chain joins TRBV7-2 and TRBJ2-1; TRBD2 aligns across 7 bases. The germline V gene has CDR1 SGHTA and CDR2 FQGNSA. Trimming cost V 0 bases and J 7 bases; bases outside gene matches: 6. The CDR3 is made up of 15 amino acids. DNA for the CDR3: TGTGCCAGCAGCTTAGCCTCTAGCGGAGTGAATGAGCAGTTCTTC. Translating it yields CASSLASSGVNEQFF.